This TCR beta chain was retrieved from a study of blood T cell repertoires in COVID-19 (dated by TCRdb to 2020 to 2022). Study-wide context: Samples covering the acute and convalescent phases of COVID-19 were provided by collaborators in the United States, Italy and Spain. The material from the prospective study consisted of cDNA or gDNA derived from T cells, B-cell-depleted T cells, or PBMCs. The dataset comprised deeply sampled blood TCRbeta repertoires from subjects exposed to, actively infected with, or recovered from COVID-19. A freely available public database, intended as a resource for researchers studying the immune response to SARS-CoV-2, is where the repertoires were released. Samples came from the ongoing ImmuneRACE study (first 160 participants) plus 1,254 subjects from 6 global collaborators. Nearly every sample came with metadata listing a de-identified subject ID, COVID-19 status, age in years and sex. Where available, HLA class I and class II types were taken from metadata supplied by the sample provider and were not determined by assay-based typing. Broader findings and caveats from the paper: How much clinical and demographic metadata was included differed by source and by participant, and the metadata was provided uncurated.

The collaborating institutions used their own protocols to collect whole blood in K2EDTA tubes. Collaborator samples were shipped for TCRbeta analysis as frozen whole blood, isolated PBMCs, or DNA extracted from either sample type. TCRbeta CDR3 regions were amplified from genomic DNA by means of the immunoSEQ Assay, a bias-controlled multiplex PCR. Regarding the original processing steps: The number of nucleated cells in each sample was estimated by amplification of reference gene primers within the assay. To quantify the absolute abundance of each unique TCRbeta CDR3 rearrangement, sequence reads were collapsed and filtered. For each sample, productive Simpson clonality was calculated as the square root of Simpson's diversity index across productive rearrangements. In its TCRdb copy, this immuneACCESS table keeps in-frame sequences only and misses some clones. Where compared with another copy, unresolved V genes explain less than half of these, and the others have no known cause. V, J and clone size were drawn from that table, and D and trimming were deduced from the DNA. This sample comprises around 100,000 clones, around four fifths of them detected only once. The ten largest make up approximately 30% of the sample.

The CDR3 runs 17 amino acids, cysteine and phenylalanine included. This entry keeps only the CDR3 DNA: 51 bases, framed from base 1. CDR1 and CDR2 (SGHTS, YDEGEE) derive from the germline V gene. At the junction V is shortened by 0 bases and J by 2 bases; bases outside the gene matches: 9. This clone showed up just a few times. Its antigen remains unidentified. The sample holds no much larger clone one base away, and base qualities are not on file. Sequences were obtained from peripheral blood. Recombination connected TRBV5-8 to TRBJ2-3, with 7 bases aligning to TRBD2. This clonotype was obtained from a man in his 70s with active or convalescent COVID-19. The CDR3 sequence is CASSLVVLAYNTDTQYF. The DNA sequence is given as TGTGCCAGCAGCTTGGTGGTACTAGCGTACAACACAGATACGCAGTATTTT. With the rest looked up from the reference TRBV5-8 and TRBJ2-3 genes rather than sequenced, the full variable domain is EAGVTQSPTHLIKTRGQQATLRCSPISGHTSVYWYQQALGLGLQFLLWYDEGEERNRGNFPPRFSGRQFPNYSSELNVNALELEDSALYLCASSLVVLAYNTDTQYFGPGTRLTVL.